Sequencing of this T cell receptor (beta chain) was carried out in a study of T cells in Graves' hyperthyroidism and ophthalmopathy. With regard to this clonotype: What it binds is unknown.

The study enrolled patients aged 18 to 65 with newly diagnosed hyperthyroidism of under 2 months' duration. Every diagnosis used clinical symptoms, serum thyroxine and TRAb, thyroid ultrasound and orbital computed tomography. Out of roughly 9.1 ml of fresh peripheral blood came the PBMCs. It was RNA transcripts that yielded the amplified TCR beta CDR3 regions. When the TCR CDR3 underwent first-round RT-PCR, the HTBI primer set was used. TCRdb independently ran MiXCR on the multiplex PCR reads; one entry per CDR3 protein. The sample shows approximately 600,000 distinct CDR3 sequences, roughly 16% of them seen only once. The germline CDR1 and CDR2 sequences are SEHNR and FQNEAQ (reference sequence). With V trimmed by 6 bases and J by 1 base, 10 bases remained unmatched. This CDR3 has 17 amino acids. General study results and limits: Stable hyperthyroidism was told apart from ophthalmopathy by a model built on 13 V-J features.

The sequenced material came from blood. This rearrangement joins TRBV7-9 to TRBJ2-1; 9 bases match TRBD1. The origin of this receptor is a woman in her twenties or thirties with Graves' hyperthyroidism. The CDR3 spells CASSTPPGQGSYNEQFF. The CDR3 nucleotides read TGTGCCAGCAGTACCCCCCCGGGACAGGGTTCCTACAATGAGCAGTTCTTC.